One TCR beta chain is described in this entry. Its target is unknown. Germline lookup yields CDR1 LGHNA and CDR2 YSLEER. V lost 0 bases, J lost 5 bases, and 4 bases stayed unmatched. This CDR3 is built from 14 residues. This entry comes from a study of cytomegalovirus exposure and HLA in healthy donors. Study observations and caveats: Certain indistinguishable V segments, among them TRBV6-2 and TRBV6-3, were excluded. A later analysis reported that several of the most significant clusters appeared to be linked to common viral pathogens, among them Epstein-Barr virus.

PCR employed 60 Vbeta and 13 Jbeta primers. Measured with immunoSEQ multiplex PCR; TCRdb has only the in-frame clones, and not every one. The repertoire holds about 94,000 clones, with approximately 66% as singletons. V usage is TRBV4-3 and J usage is TRBJ2-7; TRBD1 matches 7 bases. The sequencing input was PBMCs. The TCR was taken from a man between 25 and 39 years old in good health and CMV-seronegative. This chain's CDR3 is CASSQDLQGNEQYF. As DNA, the CDR3 is TGCGCCAGCAGCCAAGATCTACAGGGGAACGAGCAGTACTTC.